This TCR beta chain was captured in a study of read filtering for tumor transcriptome and immune sequencing. Study at large: The cohort had over 16 men and over twelve women aged roughly 45 to 90, mean roughly 65 years.

The germline V gene has CDR1 SNHLY and CDR2 FYNNEI. The germline V and J ends were trimmed by 6 bases and 0 bases, with 12 bases remaining between them. This CDR3 spans 15 amino acids. From approximately 430 ng of RNA, a library with molecular barcoded alpha/delta and beta/gamma adaptors was made. TCRdb re-analysed the reads in MiXCR, keeping a single row per CDR3 protein. The table shows 8,500 to 9,500 distinct CDR3 sequences, with about 15% occurring only once. Study-wide results and limits: This fraction held mixed bone marrow immune cells after CD138-negative sorting. Dropping single-read clonotypes raised IR-seq and RNA-seq shared-clonotype correlation.

Many counts were recorded for this clonotype. Antigen specificity is unknown. Sequencing used a population of CD138-negative cells sorted from bone marrow. The TCR was taken from a donor aged 40 or over with multiple myeloma. This chain uses TRBV2 with TRBJ2-1; D perhaps matches TRBD2 (6 bases). CDR3 sequence (DNA): TGTGCCAGCAGGGGGGACTCGAGCTCCTACAATGAGCAGTTCTTC. Its protein product is CASRGDSSSYNEQFF.